Each of the 25 T cell receptor beta chains below was sequenced from the same sample in a study of beta chain features in type 1 diabetes. The authors reverse transcribed all of the isolated RNA, so sequencing captured expressed TCRB transcripts. The method was immunoSEQ multiplex PCR; TCRdb's version includes in-frame clones alone and lacks a portion of them. The sample contains approximately 470,000 clones, approximately 31% of which appear only once. Specimen: naive CD4+ T cells from blood. Receptors originate from a man aged 18 to 29 in good health.

This clone was detected a few times. This chain uses TRBV5-1 with TRBJ1-4, with D unclear. The V end was cut by 1 base, the J end by 5 bases, with 3 bases between. The germline gives CDR1 SGHRS, CDR2 YFSETQ. This CDR3 region has 12 residues. This chain's CDR3 is CASSLPNEKLFF. CDR3 nucleotide sequence: TGCGCCAGCAGCTTGCCCAATGAAAAACTGTTTTTT.

V and J are TRBV4-1 and TRBJ2-3; perhaps TRBD2 as D (6 bases). V gave up 5 bases and J gave up 3 bases, with 6 bases separating them. The CDR3 has 12 residues. Germline-derived CDR1 and CDR2 are MGHRA and YSYEKL. Written as DNA, the CDR3 is TGCGCCAGCAGCGGAGGGACAGATACGCAGTATTTT. Protein sequence: CASSGGTDTQYF.

The sample holds a few counts of this clone. The chain is built from TRBV30 and TRBJ2-7, with 8 bases fitting TRBD1. With 3 bases clipped from V and 2 bases from J, the junction kept 3 bases outside the gene matches. There are 13 residues in the CDR3. The germline V gene encodes CDR1 GTSNPN and CDR2 SVGIG (reference sequence). CDR3 region: CAWRLGQAYEQYF. DNA for the CDR3: TGTGCCTGGAGACTGGGACAGGCCTACGAGCAGTACTTC.

A single count supports this clone. The chain uses TRBV7-6 and TRBJ2-5, with D tentatively TRBD2 (6 bases). Germline V gene data show CDR1 as SGHVS and CDR2 as FNYEAQ. CDR3 length equals 13 residues. Trimming removed 1 base from V and 3 bases from J, with 6 bases in between. The CDR3 loop reads CASSLGGEETQYF. The CDR3, as DNA: TGTGCCAGCAGCTTAGGGGGGGAAGAGACCCAGTACTTC.

The chain combines TRBV30 with TRBJ2-3, with 7 bases that match TRBD1. With V trimmed by 0 bases and J by 0 bases, 3 bases remained unmatched. This CDR3 has 15 amino acids. Germline V CDR1 and CDR2: GTSNPN, SVGIG (reference sequence). This chain's CDR3 is CAWSVGQASTDTQYF. CDR3 DNA: TGTGCCTGGAGTGTTGGACAGGCCAGCACAGATACGCAGTATTTT. Together with reference TRBV30 and TRBJ2-3, the CDR3 gives the full variable domain: SQTIHQWPATLVQPVGSPLSLECTVEGTSNPNLYWYRQAAGRGLQLLFYSVGIGQISSEVPQNLSASRPQDRQFILSSKKLLLSDSGFYLCAWSVGQASTDTQYFGPGTRLTVL.

The chain is built from TRBV9 and TRBJ2-2; 7 bases line up with TRBD1. V trimming: 4 bases; J trimming: 7 bases; junction bases outside the gene matches: 10. The V gene's germline CDR1 is SGDLS and CDR2 YYNGEE. The CDR3 covers 15 residues. DNA of the CDR3: TGTGCCAGCAGCATAAGACAGGGTGGAGGCGGGGAGCTGTTTTTT. Translating gives CASSIRQGGGGELFF.

The chain is built from TRBV28 and TRBJ2-7; 7 positions agree with TRBD1. CDR1 is MDHEN and CDR2 is SYDVKM in the germline V gene. The CDR3 has 13 residues. V was pared by 6 bases and J by 5 bases, with 7 bases of the junction left unmatched. The CDR3 loop is CASRRQGTHEQYF. The CDR3 DNA reads as TGTGCCAGCAGAAGACAGGGAACCCACGAGCAGTACTTC.

This sequence joins TRBV19 and TRBJ2-3; the D gene is possibly TRBD2 (6 bases). This CDR3 region has 15 residues. The V gene lost 2 bases and the J gene lost 0 bases, with 9 bases spanning the gap. Germline CDR1 LNHDA, CDR2 SQIVND (reference sequence). CDR3 sequence (DNA): TGTGCCAGTAGTATATGGGGGAGGAGCACAGATACGCAGTATTTT. Translated: CASSIWGRSTDTQYF.

The sample holds a few counts of this clone. The chain carries TRBV4-3 and TRBJ2-5; 8 bases are a match to TRBD1. V lost 6 bases to trimming and J lost 6 bases; unmatched junction nucleotides: 6. This CDR3 has 13 amino acids. Germline values: CDR1 LGHNA, CDR2 YSLEER. CDR3 residues: CASSPGGMQTQYF. For the CDR3, the DNA is TGCGCCAGCAGTCCAGGGGGCATGCAGACCCAGTACTTC.

This rearrangement joins TRBV27 to TRBJ2-7; D possibly uses TRBD1 or TRBD2 (5 bases each). This CDR3 is built from 15 residues. Trimming left V 5 bases short and J 4 bases short, with 18 bases between. Germline CDR1 is MNHEY and CDR2 is SMNVEV (reference sequence). The CDR3 reads CASSHRDEAPYEQYF. The CDR3 bases are TGTGCCAGCAGTCACCGGGACGAAGCCCCTTACGAGCAGTACTTC.

The V call is TRBV29-1, the J call TRBJ2-7, with a weak D call TRBD1 (5 bases). CDR1 is SQVTM and CDR2 is ANQGSEA in the germline V gene. V was cut by 6 bases and J by 1 base, with 13 bases left in between. The CDR3 is 13 residues long. CDR3 in amino acids: CSVAGWSSYEQYF. The CDR3 coding sequence is TGCAGCGTGGCAGGGTGGAGTTCCTACGAGCAGTACTTC.

The V call is TRBV10-3, the J call TRBJ2-1; TRBD2 might be the D (6 bases). Per germline, CDR1 ENHRY and CDR2 SYGVKD. Trimming removed 0 bases at V and 4 bases at J, with 13 bases between. This CDR3 is 16 amino acids long. CDR3 bases: TGTGCCATCAGTGAGTCACCAAGCGGGCGATACAATGAGCAGTTCTTC. Its protein is CAISESPSGRYNEQFF.

This clone was counted a few times. V gene TRBV25-1 combines with J gene TRBJ1-3, with 9 bases that match TRBD1. The V gene's germline CDR1 is MGHDK and CDR2 SYGVNS. This CDR3 region has 16 residues. V lost 1 base and J lost 3; bases outside the gene matches: 4. Here the CDR3 reads CASSELGGQGGNTIYF. The CDR3 bases are TGTGCCAGCAGTGAATTAGGGGGACAGGGTGGAAACACCATATATTTT.

Only a few counts were recorded for this clone. This rearrangement joins TRBV7-6 to TRBJ2-2; TRBD2 aligns across 8 bases. There are 15 residues in the CDR3. Germline values: CDR1 SGHVS, CDR2 FNYEAQ. With 1 base clipped from V and 4 bases from J, the junction kept 2 bases outside the gene matches. CDR3 in DNA: TGTGCCAGCAGCTTAGACGGGAGGGGCACCGGGGAGCTGTTTTTT. As protein: CASSLDGRGTGELFF.

The table lists this clone with a few counts. The chain uses TRBV30 and TRBJ2-7; TRBD2 agrees at 8 bases. CDR3 length equals 13 residues. CDR1 is GTSNPN, CDR2 SVGIG, per germline (reference sequence). The V segment lost 3 bases and the J segment 6 bases; nucleotides outside the gene matches: 7. The CDR3 protein is CAWRPSGSAEQYF. DNA for the CDR3: TGTGCCTGGAGACCCAGCGGGAGCGCCGAGCAGTACTTC.

The chain carries TRBV11-2 and TRBJ2-7; unclear D gene. The CDR3 extends over 14 amino acids. Trimming took off 3 bases at V and 2 bases at J, with 11 bases between the two ends. Germline CDR1 is SGHAT and CDR2 is FQNNGV. In nucleotides, the CDR3 is TGTGCCAGCAGCTTTGAGGACGGTACCTACGAGCAGTACTTC. This encodes CASSFEDGTYEQYF.

This chain links TRBV29-1 with TRBJ2-1; D might be TRBD2 (7 bases). Per germline, CDR1 SQVTM and CDR2 ANQGSEA. With 8 bases removed from V and 7 bases from J, the gap between germline ends came to 15 bases. The CDR3 length is 12 residues. The CDR3 loop reads CSFRSGTNEQFF. The CDR3 nucleotides are TGCAGCTTCAGGAGCGGGACAAATGAGCAGTTCTTC.

This clone was counted a few times. Additional DNA sequences in this sample encode the identical CDR3. The chain has TRBV30 and TRBJ2-5; 11 nucleotides line up with TRBD2. This CDR3 spans 14 amino acids. The junction had 2 bases not matched to a gene; V was cut back by 0 bases and J by 5 bases. Germline V gene sequence: CDR1 GTSNPN, CDR2 SVGIG (reference sequence). The CDR3 here is CAWSVGTSGETQYF. The DNA for the CDR3 is TGTGCCTGGAGTGTGGGGACTAGCGGTGAGACCCAGTACTTC.

This chain joins TRBV7-6 and TRBJ1-1; TRBD1 matches 8 bases. The V segment lost 5 bases and the J segment 1 base; nucleotides outside the gene matches: 12. CDR1 and CDR2 from the germline V gene are SGHVS and FNYEAQ. The CDR3 loop spans 17 amino acids. This CDR3 is CASSPLVAGGWNTEAFF. The DNA for the CDR3 is TGTGCCAGCAGCCCGCTAGTAGCAGGGGGCTGGAACACTGAAGCTTTCTTT. Supplemented by reference TRBV7-6 and TRBJ1-1, the full variable domain reads GAGVSQSPRYKVTKRGQDVALRCDPISGHVSLYWYRQALGQGPEFLTYFNYEAQQDKSGLPNDRFSAERPEGSISTLTIQRTEQRDSAMYRCASSPLVAGGWNTEAFFGQGTRLTVV.

A remark on this clone: The same CDR3 also results from other DNA sequences found in this sample. This sequence joins TRBV7-9 and TRBJ2-5; 9 nucleotides line up with TRBD1. Germline CDR1 SEHNR, CDR2 FQNEAQ (reference sequence). V lost 5 bases and J lost 3; bases outside the gene matches: 4. CDR3 length: 14 amino acids. The CDR3 region has the DNA TGTGCCAGCAGCCCTTGGACAGGGGAAGAGACCCAGTACTTC. Translated: CASSPWTGEETQYF.

The sample holds a few counts of this clone. The CDR3 DNA sequence: TGTGCCAGCAGCTTAAGGAGCTCTGGAAACACCATATATTTT. Translating it yields CASSLRSSGNTIYF. V is TRBV7-9 and J is TRBJ1-3; no clear D gene. The ends were cut back, 2 bases at V and 0 bases at J, with 5 bases in the middle. The CDR3 runs to 14 residues. CDR1 is SEHNR, CDR2 FQNEAQ, per germline (reference sequence).

V gene TRBV30 combines with J gene TRBJ2-1; D might be TRBD1 (5 bases). Germline values: CDR1 GTSNPN, CDR2 SVGIG (reference sequence). With 3 bases removed from V and 0 bases from J, the gap between germline ends came to 12 bases. The CDR3 sequence is 15 residues long. The CDR3 DNA reads TGTGCCTGGAGCAAGACAGTGAGCTCCTACAATGAGCAGTTCTTC. Its protein is CAWSKTVSSYNEQFF.

The chain is built from TRBV28 and TRBJ1-5, with unresolved D. V was clipped by 2 bases and J by 10 bases, with 12 bases between them. Germline CDR1 MDHEN, CDR2 SYDVKM. CDR3 length: 13 residues. The CDR3 sequence is CASSLVPGDPQHF. The CDR3 DNA is TGTGCCAGCAGTTTAGTCCCCGGAGATCCCCAGCATTTT.

In this sample, this clone turned up a few times. V usage is TRBV7-2 and J usage is TRBJ2-5; no clear D. There are 13 residues in the CDR3. Trimming took off 5 bases at V and 1 base at J, with 8 bases between the two ends. Per germline, CDR1 SGHTA and CDR2 FQGNSA. In DNA, the CDR3 is TGTGCCAGCAGCGCTATGCGCCAAGAGACCCAGTACTTC. It translates to CASSAMRQETQYF.

This clone came up a few times. The CDR3 DNA reads TGTGCCAGCTCAGCTACCGGGGGCCAAGCAGAGACCCAGTACTTC. Amino acids: CASSATGGQAETQYF. The genes are TRBV18 and TRBJ2-5; D tentatively fits TRBD1 or TRBD2 (6 bases each). The V gene lost 5 bases and the J gene lost 4 bases, with 17 bases spanning the gap. Per the germline V gene, CDR1 is KGHSH and CDR2 is LQKENI. CDR3 size: 15 residues.